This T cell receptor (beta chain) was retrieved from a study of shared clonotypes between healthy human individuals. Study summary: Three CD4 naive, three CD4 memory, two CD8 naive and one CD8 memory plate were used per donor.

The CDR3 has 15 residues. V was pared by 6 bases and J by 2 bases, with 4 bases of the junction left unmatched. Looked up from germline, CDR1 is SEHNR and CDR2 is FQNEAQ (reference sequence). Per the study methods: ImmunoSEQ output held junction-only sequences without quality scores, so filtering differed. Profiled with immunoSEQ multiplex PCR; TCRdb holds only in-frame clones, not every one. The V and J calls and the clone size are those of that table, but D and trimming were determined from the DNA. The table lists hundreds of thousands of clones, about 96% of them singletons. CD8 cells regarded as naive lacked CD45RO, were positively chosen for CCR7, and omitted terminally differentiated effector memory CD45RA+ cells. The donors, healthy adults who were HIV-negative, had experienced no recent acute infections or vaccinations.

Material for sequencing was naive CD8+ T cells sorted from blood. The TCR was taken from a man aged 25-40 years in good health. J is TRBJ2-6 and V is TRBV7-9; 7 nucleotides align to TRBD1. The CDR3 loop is CASSFQGAGANVLTF. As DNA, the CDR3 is TGTGCCAGCAGTTTTCAGGGGGCTGGGGCCAACGTCCTGACTTTC.